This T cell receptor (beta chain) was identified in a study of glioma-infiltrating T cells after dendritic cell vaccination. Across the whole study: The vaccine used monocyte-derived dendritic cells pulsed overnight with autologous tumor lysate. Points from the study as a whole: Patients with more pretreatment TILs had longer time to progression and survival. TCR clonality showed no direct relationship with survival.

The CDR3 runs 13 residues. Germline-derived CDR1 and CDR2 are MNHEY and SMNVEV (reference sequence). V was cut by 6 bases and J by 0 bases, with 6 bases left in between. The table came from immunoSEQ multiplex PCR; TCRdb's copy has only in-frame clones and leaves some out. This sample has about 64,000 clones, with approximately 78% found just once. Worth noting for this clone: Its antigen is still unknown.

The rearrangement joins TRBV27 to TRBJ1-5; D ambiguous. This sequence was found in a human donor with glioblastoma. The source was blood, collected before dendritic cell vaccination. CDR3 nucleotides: TGTGCCAGCAGACTAGGTAGCAATCAGCCCCAGCATTTT. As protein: CASRLGSNQPQHF.